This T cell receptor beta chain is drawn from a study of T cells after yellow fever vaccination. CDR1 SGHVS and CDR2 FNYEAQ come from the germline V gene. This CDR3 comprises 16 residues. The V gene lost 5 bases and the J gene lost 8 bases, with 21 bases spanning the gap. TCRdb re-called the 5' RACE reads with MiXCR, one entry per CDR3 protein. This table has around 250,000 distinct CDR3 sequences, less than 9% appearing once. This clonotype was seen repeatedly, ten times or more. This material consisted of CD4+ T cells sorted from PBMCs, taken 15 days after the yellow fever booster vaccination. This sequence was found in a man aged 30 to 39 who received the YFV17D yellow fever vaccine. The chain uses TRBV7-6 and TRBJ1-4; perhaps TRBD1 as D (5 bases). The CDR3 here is CASSPAGQLLSEKLFF. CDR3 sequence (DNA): TGTGCCAGCAGCCCAGCAGGACAACTACTCTCGGAAAAACTGTTTTTT.